The 32 T cell receptor beta chains below were found in one sample sequenced in a study of post-analysis software for immune sequencing data (dated by TCRdb to 2014 to 2015). Study-level results and caveats: A handful of TRBV segments, including TRBV5-6, TRBV5-1 and TRBV20-1, were significantly more frequent in patients than controls.

Library creation used PCR. The instrument was an Illumina HiSeq 2500. Unique molecular identifiers were incorporated into TCR beta cDNA libraries to reduce PCR and sequencing biases. The public reads were quality trimmed at Q25 with fastp and then assembled into clones with MiXCR by TCRdb, keeping productive beta chains. Every distinct CDR3 protein forms one entry, paired with its most common genes and DNA. The sample table holds fewer than 850,000 distinct CDR3 sequences, of which 25% to 30% were seen once. The ten biggest clones cover under 0.7% of the sample. No antigens are known for them. Input material: blood. All receptors come from a girl aged 5-17 years with multiple sclerosis.

The chain employs TRBV6-2 or TRBV6-3 and TRBJ2-1; 7 nucleotides match TRBD2. J lost 8 bases, V lost 7 bases, and 17 bases had no gene match. The CDR3 totals 16 residues. The germline CDR1 and CDR2 sequences are MNHEY and SVGEGT. The CDR3 loop reads CASTNLGGPAGDEQFF. The CDR3 nucleotides read TGTGCCAGCACTAATCTGGGCGGCCCTGCGGGGGATGAGCAGTTCTTC.

This clonotype appeared a few times. The CDR3 DNA reads TGTGCCAGCAGCCCTAGGTCAGGGGAGCAGTACTTC. It translates to CASSPRSGEQYF. The chain recombines TRBV7-6 with TRBJ2-7, with D maybe TRBD1 (5 bases). This CDR3 contains 12 residues. CDR1 is SGHVS, CDR2 FNYEAQ, per germline. V was shortened by 5 bases and J by 7 bases, with 12 bases between the two germline ends.

The chain has TRBV5-1 and TRBJ1-1; no firm D call. CDR1 and CDR2 from the germline V gene are SGHRS and YFSETQ. The CDR3 runs 13 residues. Trimming took off 0 bases at V and 6 bases at J, with 9 bases between the two ends. Here the CDR3 DNA reads TGCGCCAGCAGCTTGGAAATGGCCGCTGAAGCTTTCTTT. Amino acids: CASSLEMAAEAFF.

The J gene is TRBJ2-3, the V gene TRBV7-9; D might be TRBD2 (5 bases). V was shortened by 5 bases and J by 2 bases, with 11 bases between the two germline ends. CDR3 length equals 14 residues. Germline V gives CDR1 SEHNR, CDR2 FQNEAQ (reference sequence). This CDR3 is CASSGGLFTDTQYF. The CDR3, as DNA: TGTGCCAGCAGCGGTGGACTGTTCACAGATACGCAGTATTTT.

This clonotype was seen a single time. This chain links TRBV5-1 with TRBJ1-1; D remains ambiguous. Germline V lookup: CDR1 SGHRS, CDR2 YFSETQ. V dropped 4 bases and J dropped 1 base, with 20 bases sitting between them. The CDR3 sequence is 17 residues long. DNA of the CDR3: TGCGCCAGCAGCCCCTACCCGGGAGAAGCGGCGAACACTGAAGCTTTCTTT. Translating it yields CASSPYPGEAANTEAFF.

In its sample, this clonotype was seen many times. The rearrangement links TRBV20-1 to TRBJ2-5; D unclear. The CDR3 runs to 14 residues. Germline V gives CDR1 DFQATT, CDR2 SNEGSKA (reference sequence). Trimming took off 8 bases at V and 5 bases at J, with 21 bases between the two ends. The CDR3 sequence is CSLLLELFGETQYF. The CDR3 nucleotides are TGCAGTCTCCTCCTGGAGCTGTTTGGGGAGACCCAGTACTTC.

The CDR3 reads CASSVGGEQYF. For the CDR3, the DNA is TGTGCCAGCAGCGTCGGGGGGGAGCAGTACTTC. The J gene is TRBJ2-7, the V gene TRBV3-1; 7 bases are a match to TRBD2. Germline CDR1 LGHDT, CDR2 YNNKEL (reference sequence). Trimming removed 5 bases from V and 7 bases from J; junction bases left unmatched: 2. The CDR3 spans 11 residues.

J is TRBJ2-1 and V is TRBV4-3; D not resolved. V was pared by 3 bases and J by 0 bases, with 6 bases between. Germline V CDR1 and CDR2: LGHNA, YSLEER. The CDR3 consists of 14 residues. CDR3 sequence (DNA): TGCGCCAGCAGCCATCGATTCTCCTACAATGAGCAGTTCTTC. It is translated as CASSHRFSYNEQFF.

A few counts support this clonotype. The chain carries TRBV28 and TRBJ2-5; the D gene is possibly TRBD1 (6 bases). The CDR3 contains 16 residues. Germline CDR1 MDHEN, CDR2 SYDVKM. Trimming took off 0 bases at V and 1 base at J, with 12 bases between the two ends. CDR3 amino acids: CASSLWFQGTQETQYF. The CDR3 bases are TGTGCCAGCAGTTTATGGTTTCAGGGGACCCAAGAGACCCAGTACTTC.

The chain carries TRBV20-1 and TRBJ2-5; possibly TRBD2 for D (5 bases). CDR1 DFQATT and CDR2 SNEGSKA come from the germline V gene (reference sequence). The CDR3 runs 12 residues. The V end was cut by 3 bases, the J end by 13 bases, with 18 bases between. The CDR3 spells CSARNPPSSLYF. The CDR3 DNA follows: TGCAGTGCTAGGAACCCACCTAGCAGCTTGTACTTC.

The rearrangement links TRBV7-2 to TRBJ1-2; tentatively, D is TRBD1 (5 bases). There are 14 residues in the CDR3. V lost 3 bases, J lost 6 bases, and 14 bases lay in between. Germline assignment: CDR1 SGHTA and CDR2 FQGNSA. CDR3 loop: CASSFTPPRDGYTF. CDR3 coding DNA: TGTGCCAGCAGCTTCACCCCCCCCAGGGATGGCTACACCTTC.

The chain joins TRBV29-1 to TRBJ1-1, with a weak D call TRBD1 (5 bases). The germline gives CDR1 SQVTM, CDR2 ANQGSEA. This CDR3 contains 14 residues. V lost 5 bases, J lost 3 bases, and 16 bases lay in between. The CDR3 sequence: CSVKGGGEYTEAFF. CDR3 nucleotides: TGCAGCGTTAAAGGCGGGGGGGAGTACACTGAAGCTTTCTTT.

About this clonotype itself: An end of the junction differs from the germline gene, which may be a read error. This rearrangement joins TRBV2 to TRBJ2-1, with D tentatively TRBD1 or TRBD2 (6 bases each). Germline loops: CDR1 SNHLY, CDR2 FYNNEI. CDR3 length: 14 residues. CDR3 loop: CASGEGGVRNEQFF. The CDR3 nucleotides are TGTGCCAGCGGTGAGGGGGGAGTGAGGAATGAGCAGTTCTTC.

The chain is built from TRBV28 and TRBJ2-7; D gene ambiguous. The CDR3 totals 16 residues. Germline V gene lookup returns CDR1 MDHEN and CDR2 SYDVKM. Trimming removed 0 bases from V and 0 bases from J, with 12 bases in between. Here the CDR3 DNA reads TGTGCCAGCAGTTTATGGGTCCAACGCTACTCCTACGAGCAGTACTTC. Its translation is CASSLWVQRYSYEQYF.

The chain recombines TRBV12-3 or TRBV12-4 with TRBJ2-4; D remains ambiguous. The CDR3 is 11 amino acids. Deletions cut 6 bases from V and 9 bases from J, with 9 bases between. The CDR3 loop is CASSLGPIQYF. CDR3 nucleotides: TGTGCCAGCAGCCTCGGGCCCATTCAGTACTTC.

J is TRBJ2-7 and V is TRBV6-1; the match to TRBD2 covers 9 bases. Per the germline V gene, CDR1 is MNHNS and CDR2 is SASEGT. With 7 bases clipped from V and 2 bases from J, the junction kept 18 bases outside the gene matches. This CDR3 contains 18 residues. CDR3 sequence reads: CASTASSVVQREAYEQYF. In DNA form, the CDR3 reads TGTGCCAGCACCGCCAGCTCCGTTGTGCAGCGGGAGGCCTACGAGCAGTACTTC.

V usage is TRBV28 and J usage is TRBJ1-2; D might be TRBD1 (5 bases). Trimming removed 4 bases at V and 5 bases at J, with 11 bases between. The CDR3 sequence is 13 residues long. Germline CDR1 reads MDHEN; CDR2 reads SYDVKM. CDR3 bases: TGTGCCAGCAGTTCGGGGGGGTGGTATGGCTACACCTTC. This translates into CASSSGGWYGYTF.

This clonotype occurred a few times. The chain is built from TRBV19 and TRBJ2-1, with TRBD2 identical over 15 bases. The CDR3 is 16 amino acids. J lost 7 bases, V lost 7 bases, and 8 bases had no gene match. CDR1 is LNHDA and CDR2 is SQIVND in the germline V gene (reference sequence). This CDR3 is CASTRTSGRGGNEQFF. In DNA form, the CDR3 reads TGTGCCAGTACCAGGACTAGCGGGAGGGGGGGGAATGAGCAGTTCTTC. The full variable domain, with the rest looked up from reference TRBV19 and TRBJ2-1, is DGGITQSPKYLFRKEGQNVTLSCEQNLNHDAMYWYRQDPGQGLRLIYYSQIVNDFQKGDIAEGYSVSREKKESFPLTVTSAQKNPTAFYLCASTRTSGRGGNEQFFGPGTRLTVL.

The rearrangement links TRBV29-1 to TRBJ1-1; D is unclear. Trimming removed 3 bases at V and 5 bases at J, with 13 bases between. The germline V gene has CDR1 SQVTM and CDR2 ANQGSEA. The CDR3 totals 13 residues. CDR3 in amino acids: CSVEQQGGTEAFF. The CDR3 nucleotides read TGCAGCGTTGAGCAGCAAGGCGGAACTGAAGCTTTCTTT. The full variable domain, in which reference TRBV29-1 and TRBJ1-1 provide the parts outside the CDR3, is SAVISQKPSRDICQRGTSLTIQCQVDSQVTMMFWYRQQPGQSLTLIATANQGSEATYESGFVIDKFPISRPNLTFSTLTVSNMSPEDSSIYLCSVEQQGGTEAFFGQGTRLTVV.

The rearrangement joins TRBV20-1 to TRBJ2-5; 8 bases are a match to TRBD2. Germline V CDR1 and CDR2: DFQATT, SNEGSKA (reference sequence). J lost 11 bases, V lost 1 base, and 12 bases had no gene match. This CDR3 has 14 residues. Here the CDR3 reads CSARVAGGHPEQYF. The CDR3 DNA reads as TGCAGTGCTAGAGTCGCGGGGGGCCACCCTGAGCAGTACTTC.

Only a few counts were recorded for this clonotype. The V call is TRBV20-1, the J call TRBJ2-7, with 10 bases fitting TRBD2. Trimming removed 0 bases from V and 6 bases from J; junction bases left unmatched: 14. Germline CDR1 and CDR2: DFQATT and SNEGSKA (reference sequence). The CDR3 is 17 amino acids. CDR3 sequence reads: CSARDLMRLAGEGEQYF. CDR3 in DNA: TGCAGTGCTAGAGATCTTATGAGGCTAGCGGGAGAGGGCGAGCAGTACTTC.

V and J are TRBV5-6 and TRBJ2-6; D not certain. The germline V gene has CDR1 SGHDT and CDR2 YYEEEE. The CDR3 contains 15 residues. V was clipped by 6 bases and J by 1 base, with 11 bases between them. The CDR3 loop reads CASKDAGSGANVLTF. CDR3 bases: TGTGCCAGCAAAGATGCCGGATCTGGGGCCAACGTCCTGACTTTC.

The chain combines TRBV5-1 with TRBJ2-1, with 7 bases fitting TRBD2. The ends lost 0 bases at V and 10 bases at J; junction bases unmatched: 7. This CDR3 is built from 14 residues. The germline V gene encodes CDR1 SGHRS and CDR2 YFSETQ. The DNA of the CDR3 is TGCGCCAGCAGCTTGGGGTACGGCGGGGGAGAGCAGTTCTTC. Encoded protein: CASSLGYGGGEQFF.

The gene calls are TRBV12-5 and TRBJ2-3, with TRBD1 matching over 8 bases. The germline V gene encodes CDR1 LGHNT and CDR2 FRNRAP. The V gene end was trimmed by 1 base and the J gene end by 0 bases; junction bases not matched to a gene: 3. The CDR3 is made up of 16 amino acids. CDR3 DNA: TGTGCTAGTGGTTTGGGACAGGGGCCTAGCACAGATACGCAGTATTTT. Protein: CASGLGQGPSTDTQYF. The entire variable domain, with the rest obtained from reference TRBV12-5 and TRBJ2-3, is as follows: DARVTQTPRHKVTEMGQEVTMRCQPILGHNTVFWYRQTMMQGLELLAYFRNRAPLDDSGMPKDRFSAEMPDATLATLKIQPSEPRDSAVYFCASGLGQGPSTDTQYFGPGTRLTVL.

In this sample, this clonotype turned up a few times. The V and J genes are TRBV7-9 and TRBJ2-5; a weak D match, TRBD1 (6 bases). The V and J ends lost 0 bases and 5 bases respectively, with 13 bases between them. The CDR3 is 15 amino acids. Germline CDR1 SEHNR, CDR2 FQNEAQ (reference sequence). The CDR3 region has the DNA TGTGCCAGCAGCTTAGCGGCAGGGGCAGGGGAGACCCAGTACTTC. Residues: CASSLAAGAGETQYF.

The DNA of the CDR3 is TGTGCCAGCAGCCAAGCCCTGGACAGGAGCTATGGCTACACCTTC. Its protein product is CASSQALDRSYGYTF. The chain has TRBV14 and TRBJ1-2; 7 nucleotides agree with TRBD1. The junction had 6 bases not matched to a gene; V was cut back by 1 base and J by 4 bases. CDR3 length: 15 residues. The germline CDR1 and CDR2 sequences are SGHDN and FVKESK.

This clonotype was observed a few times. A much larger clone differs by one base, so this may be a read error. The chain recombines TRBV7-9 with TRBJ2-7; 7 bases map to TRBD1. J gave up 3 bases and V 1 base, and 3 bases lay outside the gene matches. CDR3 length: 14 amino acids. Per the germline V gene, CDR1 is SEHNR and CDR2 is FQNEAQ (reference sequence). In DNA form, the CDR3 reads TGTGCCAGCAGCTTAGGAGGGGGCTTCTACGAGCAGTACTTC. Protein product: CASSLGGGFYEQYF.

The chain carries TRBV28 and TRBJ1-2; 7 bases match TRBD1. CDR1 and CDR2 from the germline V gene are MDHEN and SYDVKM. The V and J ends lost 4 bases and 6 bases, in that order; junction bases with no gene match: 5. This CDR3 has 13 residues. CDR3 coding DNA: TGTGCCAGCAGTTCGGGGACAGATCATGGCTACACCTTC. Protein: CASSSGTDHGYTF.

This clonotype was detected ten times or more. This chain joins TRBV4-1 and TRBJ2-5, with D unresolved. The CDR3 spans 12 residues. Germline V gene lookup returns CDR1 MGHRA and CDR2 YSYEKL. V dropped 4 bases and J dropped 0 bases, with 3 bases sitting between them. CDR3 region: CASSPDQETQYF. The CDR3, as DNA: TGCGCCAGCAGCCCTGACCAAGAGACCCAGTACTTC.

This clonotype was seen a handful of times. V gene TRBV9 combines with J gene TRBJ2-1; TRBD2 matches at 10 bases. Germline assignment: CDR1 SGDLS and CDR2 YYNGEE. CDR3 length: 18 amino acids. Unmatched junction bases numbered 9, after V lost 0 bases and J lost 3 bases. CDR3 loop: CASSVDTSGDQIYNEQFF. The CDR3 nucleotides read TGTGCCAGCAGCGTAGATACTAGCGGGGACCAAATCTACAATGAGCAGTTCTTC. Supplemented by reference TRBV9 and TRBJ2-1, the full variable domain reads DSGVTQTPKHLITATGQRVTLRCSPRSGDLSVYWYQQSLDQGLQFLIQYYNGEERAKGNILERFSAQQFPDLHSELNLSSLELGDSALYFCASSVDTSGDQIYNEQFFGPGTRLTVL.

V usage is TRBV5-6 and J usage is TRBJ1-5; D is undetermined. V lost 2 bases and J 4 bases, leaving 10 bases between the germline ends. The CDR3 length is 14 residues. CDR1 and CDR2 (germline): SGHDT, YYEEEE. DNA of the CDR3: TGTGCCAGCAGCTTTTCCTCCTCTAATCAGCCCCAGCATTTT. Its protein is CASSFSSSNQPQHF.

There are a few counts of this clonotype. The rearrangement links TRBV4-3 to TRBJ1-2; possible D gene TRBD1, 5 bases. Germline V lookup: CDR1 LGHNA, CDR2 YSLEER. This CDR3 is built from 17 residues. Trimming shortened V by 1 base and J by 4 bases, and 19 bases separated the two germline ends. The CDR3 DNA reads as TGCGCCAGCAGCCAAGGGAGGATCAGGGATCTGGCCTATGGCTACACCTTC. As protein: CASSQGRIRDLAYGYTF.